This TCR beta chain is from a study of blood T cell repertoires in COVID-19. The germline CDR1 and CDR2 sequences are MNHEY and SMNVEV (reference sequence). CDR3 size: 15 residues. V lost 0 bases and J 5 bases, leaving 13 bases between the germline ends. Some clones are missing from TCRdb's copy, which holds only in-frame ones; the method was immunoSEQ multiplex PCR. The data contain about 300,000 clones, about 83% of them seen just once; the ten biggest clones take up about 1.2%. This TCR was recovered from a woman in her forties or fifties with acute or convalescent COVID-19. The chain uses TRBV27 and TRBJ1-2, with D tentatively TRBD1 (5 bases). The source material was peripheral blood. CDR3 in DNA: TGTGCCAGCAGTTTATCCCCAGGGCTTGGGTATGGCTACACCTTC. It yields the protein CASSLSPGLGYGYTF.